This TCR beta chain came from a study of control samples from healthy donors and cancer patients. Trimming stripped 2 bases from V and 7 bases from J, with 6 bases between. The CDR3 is made up of 13 amino acids. The germline V gene has CDR1 ENHRY and CDR2 SYGVKD. Using immunoSEQ multiplex PCR, the repertoire was profiled, and TCRdb retains in-frame clones only, with some absent. This sample has approximately 51,000 clones, with 80% found just once. The rearrangement uses TRBV10-3 and TRBJ1-6; D gene uncertain. The sample was blood. The receptor comes from a man aged 70-80 years in good health. The DNA of the CDR3 is TGTGCCATCAGTGAGAAAGGGAATTCACCCCTCCACTTT. Protein sequence: CAISEKGNSPLHF.